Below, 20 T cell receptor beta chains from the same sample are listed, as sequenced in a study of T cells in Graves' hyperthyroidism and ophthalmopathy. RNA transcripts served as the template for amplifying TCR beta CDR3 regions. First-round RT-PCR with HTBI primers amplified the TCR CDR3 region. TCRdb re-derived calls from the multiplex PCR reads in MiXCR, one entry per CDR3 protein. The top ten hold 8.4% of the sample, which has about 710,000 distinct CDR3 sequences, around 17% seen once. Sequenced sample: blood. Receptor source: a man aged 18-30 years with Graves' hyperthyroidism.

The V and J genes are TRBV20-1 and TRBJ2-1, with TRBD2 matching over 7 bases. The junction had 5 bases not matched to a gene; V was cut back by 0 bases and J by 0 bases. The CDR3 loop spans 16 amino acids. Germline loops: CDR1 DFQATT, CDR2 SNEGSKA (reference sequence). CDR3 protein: CSAREGLAASYNEQFF. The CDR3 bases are TGCAGTGCTAGAGAAGGGCTAGCGGCCTCCTACAATGAGCAGTTCTTC.

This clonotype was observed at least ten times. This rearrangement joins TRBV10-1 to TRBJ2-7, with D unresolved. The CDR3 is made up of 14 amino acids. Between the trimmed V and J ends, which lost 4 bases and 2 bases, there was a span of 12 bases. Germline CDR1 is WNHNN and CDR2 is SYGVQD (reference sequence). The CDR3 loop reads CASSVRYSPYEQYF. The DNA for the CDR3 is TGCGCCAGCAGTGTTAGGTACTCACCCTACGAGCAGTACTTC.

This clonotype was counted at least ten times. The CDR3 spells CASNQIAGGIYEQYF. DNA of the CDR3: TGTGCCAGCAACCAGATAGCGGGAGGGATATACGAGCAGTACTTC. The V call is TRBV28, the J call TRBJ2-7; 11 bases line up with TRBD2. CDR3 length equals 15 residues. The germline gives CDR1 MDHEN, CDR2 SYDVKM. V lost 7 bases to trimming and J lost 4 bases; unmatched junction nucleotides: 9.

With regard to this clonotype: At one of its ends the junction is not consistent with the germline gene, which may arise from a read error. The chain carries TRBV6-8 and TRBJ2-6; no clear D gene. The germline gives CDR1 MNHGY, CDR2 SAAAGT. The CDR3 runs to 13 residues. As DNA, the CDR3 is TGTGTCAGCAGTCGGGCTGGGGCCAACGTCCTGACTTTC. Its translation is CVSSRAGANVLTF.

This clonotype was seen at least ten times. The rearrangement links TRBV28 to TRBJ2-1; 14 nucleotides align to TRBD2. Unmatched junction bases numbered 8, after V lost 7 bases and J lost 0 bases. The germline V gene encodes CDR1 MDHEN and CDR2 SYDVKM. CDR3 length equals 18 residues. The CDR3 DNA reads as TGTGCCAGCAAAGGACTAGCGGGAGGTCAAAACTCCTACAATGAGCAGTTCTTC. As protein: CASKGLAGGQNSYNEQFF. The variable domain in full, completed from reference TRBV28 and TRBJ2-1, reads DVKVTQSSRYLVKRTGEKVFLECVQDMDHENMFWYRQDPGLGLRLIYFSYDVKMKEKGDIPEGYSVSREKKERFSLILESASTNQTSMYLCASKGLAGGQNSYNEQFFGPGTRLTVL.

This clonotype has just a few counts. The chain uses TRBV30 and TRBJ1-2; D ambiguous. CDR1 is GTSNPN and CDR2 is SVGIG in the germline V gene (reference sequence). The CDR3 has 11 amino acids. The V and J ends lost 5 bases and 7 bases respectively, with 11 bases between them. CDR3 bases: TGTGCCTGGGGTGGACCGTCTGGCTACACCTTC. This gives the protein CAWGGPSGYTF.

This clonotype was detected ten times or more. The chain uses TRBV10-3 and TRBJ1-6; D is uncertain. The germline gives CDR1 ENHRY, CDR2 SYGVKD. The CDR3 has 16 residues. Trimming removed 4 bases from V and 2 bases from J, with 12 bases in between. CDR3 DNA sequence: TGTGCCATCAGTGCCGGAGAAACCACCTATAATTCACCCCTCCACTTT. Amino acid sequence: CAISAGETTYNSPLHF.

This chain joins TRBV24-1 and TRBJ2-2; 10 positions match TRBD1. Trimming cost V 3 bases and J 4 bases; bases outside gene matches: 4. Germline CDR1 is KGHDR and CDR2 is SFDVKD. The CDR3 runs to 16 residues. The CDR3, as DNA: TGTGCCACCAGTGATGTGCGGACAGGGGGCACCGGGGAGCTGTTTTTT. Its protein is CATSDVRTGGTGELFF.

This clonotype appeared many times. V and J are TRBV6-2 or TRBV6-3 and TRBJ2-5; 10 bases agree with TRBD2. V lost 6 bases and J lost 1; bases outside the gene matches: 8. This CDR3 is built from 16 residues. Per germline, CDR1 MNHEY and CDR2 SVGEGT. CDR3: CASRSGLAVFQETQYF. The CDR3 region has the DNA TGTGCCAGCAGATCCGGACTAGCGGTATTCCAAGAGACCCAGTACTTC.

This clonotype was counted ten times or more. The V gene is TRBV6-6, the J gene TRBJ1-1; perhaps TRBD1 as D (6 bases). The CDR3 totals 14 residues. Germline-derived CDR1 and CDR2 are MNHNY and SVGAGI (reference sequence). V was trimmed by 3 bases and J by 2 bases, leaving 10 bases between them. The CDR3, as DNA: TGTGCCAGCAGTTATTCGGACAGCAACACTGAAGCTTTCTTT. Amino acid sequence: CASSYSDSNTEAFF.

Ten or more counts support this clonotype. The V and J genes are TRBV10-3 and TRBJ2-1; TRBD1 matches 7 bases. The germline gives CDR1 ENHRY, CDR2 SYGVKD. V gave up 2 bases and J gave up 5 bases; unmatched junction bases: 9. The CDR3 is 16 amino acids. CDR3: CAISERQGESDNEQFF. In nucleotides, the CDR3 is TGTGCCATCAGTGAGAGACAGGGTGAATCCGACAATGAGCAGTTCTTC.

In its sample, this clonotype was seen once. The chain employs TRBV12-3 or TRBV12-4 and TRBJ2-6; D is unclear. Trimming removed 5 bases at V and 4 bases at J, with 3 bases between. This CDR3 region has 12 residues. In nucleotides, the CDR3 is TGTGCCAGCAGTAGGGGGGCCAACGTCCTGACTTTC. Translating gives CASSRGANVLTF.

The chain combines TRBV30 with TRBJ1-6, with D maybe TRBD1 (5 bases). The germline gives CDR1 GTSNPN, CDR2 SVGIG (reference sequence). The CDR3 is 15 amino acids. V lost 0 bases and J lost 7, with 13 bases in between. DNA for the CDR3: TGTGCCTGGAGTGTACAAGGGGTTCGGAATTCACCCCTCCACTTT. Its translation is CAWSVQGVRNSPLHF.

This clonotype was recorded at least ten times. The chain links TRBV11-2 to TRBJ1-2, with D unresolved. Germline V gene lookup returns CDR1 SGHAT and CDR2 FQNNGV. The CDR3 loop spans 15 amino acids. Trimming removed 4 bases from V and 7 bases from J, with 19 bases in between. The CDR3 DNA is TGTGCCAGCAGCTCCCTAGAGCGTGTCAGTCTTGGCTACACCTTC. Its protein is CASSSLERVSLGYTF.

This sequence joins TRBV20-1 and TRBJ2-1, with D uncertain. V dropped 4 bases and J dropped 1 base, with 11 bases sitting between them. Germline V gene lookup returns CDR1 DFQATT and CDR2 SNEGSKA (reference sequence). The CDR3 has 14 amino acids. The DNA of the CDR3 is TGCAGTGCTAATCCACCAAAATCCTACAATGAGCAGTTCTTC. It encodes CSANPPKSYNEQFF.

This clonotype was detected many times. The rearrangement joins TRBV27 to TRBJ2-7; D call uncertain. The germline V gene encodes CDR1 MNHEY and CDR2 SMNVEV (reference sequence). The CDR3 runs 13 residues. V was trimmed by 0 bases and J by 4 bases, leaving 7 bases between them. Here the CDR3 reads CASSLSKGYEQYF. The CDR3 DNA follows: TGTGCCAGCAGTTTATCGAAGGGTTACGAGCAGTACTTC.

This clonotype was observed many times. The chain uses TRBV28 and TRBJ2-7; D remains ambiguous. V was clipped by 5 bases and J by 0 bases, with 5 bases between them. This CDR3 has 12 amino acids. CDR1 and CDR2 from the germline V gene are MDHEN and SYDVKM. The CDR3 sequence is CASSESSYEQYF. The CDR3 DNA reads TGTGCCAGCAGTGAGTCCTCCTACGAGCAGTACTTC.

CDR3 sequence reads: CASSLEGLAGETQYF. CDR3 coding DNA: TGCGCCAGCAGCTTGGAGGGACTAGCGGGAGAGACCCAGTACTTC. The chain employs TRBV5-1 and TRBJ2-5; the match to TRBD2 covers 12 bases. The V gene's germline CDR1 is SGHRS and CDR2 YFSETQ. CDR3 length equals 15 residues. V lost 0 bases to trimming and J lost 4 bases; unmatched junction nucleotides: 1.

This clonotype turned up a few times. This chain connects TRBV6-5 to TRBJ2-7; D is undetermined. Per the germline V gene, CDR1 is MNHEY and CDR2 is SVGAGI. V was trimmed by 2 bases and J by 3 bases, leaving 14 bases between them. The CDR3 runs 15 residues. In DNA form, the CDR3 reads TGTGCCAGCAGTTACAGAGGTTCATCCCACTACGAGCAGTACTTC. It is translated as CASSYRGSSHYEQYF.

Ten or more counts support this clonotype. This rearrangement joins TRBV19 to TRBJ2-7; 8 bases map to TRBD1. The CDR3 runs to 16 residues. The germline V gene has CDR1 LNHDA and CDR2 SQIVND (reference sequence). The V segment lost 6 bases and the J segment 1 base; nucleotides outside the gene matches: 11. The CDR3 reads CASSLATGAGSYEQYF. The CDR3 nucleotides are TGTGCCAGTAGCCTCGCGACAGGGGCCGGGTCCTACGAGCAGTACTTC.